The source of this T cell receptor beta chain is a study of blood T cell repertoires in COVID-19. Across the whole study: Samples of COVID-19 (acute and convalescent) were obtained from the United States, Italy and Spain.

Methods used by the authors: From reference gene primer amplification, estimates of nucleated cell counts were derived. TCRdb's table, derived via immunoSEQ multiplex PCR, lists solely in-frame clones and lacks some. Clone size and the V and J calls come from that table; the DNA yielded D and trimming. The table lists about 150,000 clones, approximately 83% of them singletons. Germline CDR1 SEHNR, CDR2 FQNEAQ (reference sequence). The CDR3 extends over 14 amino acids. Trimming removed 6 bases from V and 5 bases from J; junction bases left unmatched: 5. Recovery meant two consecutive negative NP/OP PCR tests, professional clearance, or resolved symptoms.

The receptor comes from a man aged 50 to 60 who had recovered from COVID-19. Sequencing used PBMCs or T cells enriched from blood (not recorded which). This chain links TRBV7-9 with TRBJ1-5, with TRBD1 matching 9 bases. For the CDR3, the DNA is TGTGCCAGCAGTTCGGACAGGGGAGATCAGCCCCAGCATTTT. This encodes CASSSDRGDQPQHF.